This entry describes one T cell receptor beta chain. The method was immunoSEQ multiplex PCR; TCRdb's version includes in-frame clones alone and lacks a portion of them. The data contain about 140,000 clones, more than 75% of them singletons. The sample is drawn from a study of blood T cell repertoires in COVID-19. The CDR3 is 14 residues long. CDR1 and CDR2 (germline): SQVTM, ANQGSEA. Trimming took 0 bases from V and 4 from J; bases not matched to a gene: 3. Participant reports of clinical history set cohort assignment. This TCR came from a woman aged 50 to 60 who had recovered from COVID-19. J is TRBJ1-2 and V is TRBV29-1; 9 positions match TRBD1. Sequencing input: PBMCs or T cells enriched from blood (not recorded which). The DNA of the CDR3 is TGCAGCGTTGAAGAGGGACAGGGTATCTATGGCTACACCTTC. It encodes CSVEEGQGIYGYTF.